The present T cell receptor beta chain was sequenced within a study of blood T cell repertoires in COVID-19. Study summary: From T cells, B-cell-depleted T cells, or PBMCs came the material, which was cDNA or gDNA.

Germline CDR1 and CDR2: SGHTA and FQGNSA. V lost 4 bases, J lost 8 bases, and 14 bases lay in between. This CDR3 region has 13 residues. This table comes from immunoSEQ multiplex PCR, and its TCRdb copy is limited to in-frame clones, with some not included. The sample has about 150,000 clones, approximately 80% seen once. This clonotype was sampled from a man aged 45 to 65 who had recovered from COVID-19. Sequenced input: PBMCs or T cells enriched from blood (not recorded which). The chain joins TRBV7-2 to TRBJ1-2; D is perhaps TRBD1 (5 bases). The CDR3 region has the DNA TGTGCCAGCAGCTACGGGGGGATGCAGGGCTACACCTTC. As protein: CASSYGGMQGYTF.